The next 9 T cell receptor beta chains were all read from a single sample in a study of shared clonotypes between healthy human individuals. The repertoire was sequenced with immunoSEQ multiplex PCR; TCRdb's copy has only in-frame clones and lacks some. Among some 2.1 million clones listed, around 96% were seen once. CD45RO-negative, CCR7-selected cells formed the naive CD8 fraction, which excluded terminally differentiated effector memory CD45RA+ cells. The sequenced sample was naive CD8+ T cells sorted from blood. All receptors come from a man aged 18 to 35 in good health.

The chain combines TRBV9 with TRBJ2-2; a weak D match, TRBD1 (6 bases). Germline values: CDR1 SGDLS, CDR2 YYNGEE. V shed 0 bases and J shed 3 bases, with 18 bases lying between them. CDR3 length equals 18 residues. The CDR3 DNA sequence: TGTGCCAGCAGCGTAGGTCTGAAACTAGAGGGGGACACCGGGGAGCTGTTTTTT. Translating it yields CASSVGLKLEGDTGELFF.

Notes on this clone: The conserved phenylalanine or tryptophan normally closing the CDR3 is absent here, so this likely arose from a read error. No DNA is shown, since the ends of the CDR3 on it are uncertain; the CDR3 is the one TCRdb lists. The chain has TRBV21-1 and TRBJ1-2; the table's D call, TRBD1, was not checked against the DNA. TRBV21-1 is a documented pseudogene. Termini included, the CDR3 measures 9 amino acids. This chain's CDR3 is CASSKGLRG.

The rearrangement uses TRBV30 and TRBJ2-1, with D hard to call. The CDR3 extends over 13 amino acids. V was shortened by 4 bases and J by 2 bases, with 9 bases between the two germline ends. CDR1 is GTSNPN and CDR2 is SVGIG in the germline V gene (reference sequence). CDR3 region: CAWKRRTYNEQFF. The CDR3 region has the DNA TGTGCCTGGAAACGACGGACCTACAATGAGCAGTTCTTC.

The J gene is TRBJ1-1, the V gene TRBV7-2; D possibly corresponds to TRBD1 (5 bases). The CDR3 is made up of 15 amino acids. CDR1 is SGHTA and CDR2 is FQGNSA in the germline V gene. The V gene lost 1 base and the J gene lost 5 bases, with 14 bases spanning the gap. CDR3 residues: CASSLEGWGTTEAFF. Written as DNA, the CDR3 is TGTGCCAGCAGCTTAGAGGGGTGGGGGACGACTGAAGCTTTCTTT.

This chain uses TRBV28 with TRBJ2-2; 7 bases are a match to TRBD2. V was pared by 6 bases and J by 1 base, with 8 bases of the junction left unmatched. Germline CDR1 reads MDHEN; CDR2 reads SYDVKM. The CDR3 contains 16 residues. The CDR3 reads CASRLETGGNTGELFF. CDR3 DNA sequence: TGTGCCAGCAGGCTAGAAACGGGGGGGAACACCGGGGAGCTGTTTTTT. The entire variable domain, with the rest obtained from reference TRBV28 and TRBJ2-2, is as follows: DVKVTQSSRYLVKRTGEKVFLECVQDMDHENMFWYRQDPGLGLRLIYFSYDVKMKEKGDIPEGYSVSREKKERFSLILESASTNQTSMYLCASRLETGGNTGELFFGEGSRLTVL.

This rearrangement joins TRBV4-1 to TRBJ2-2; unclear D gene. The CDR3 has 13 amino acids. V lost 1 base and J 7 bases, leaving 7 bases between the germline ends. Per the germline V gene, CDR1 is MGHRA and CDR2 is YSYEKL. CDR3 sequence: CASSQVDGGELFF. The CDR3 coding sequence is TGCGCCAGCAGCCAAGTTGATGGCGGGGAGCTGTTTTTT.

The chain's CDR3 is CASSLAPGQNYEQYF. Here the CDR3 DNA reads TGTGCCAGCAGCTTAGCCCCGGGACAGAACTACGAGCAGTACTTC. The chain links TRBV7-6 to TRBJ2-7; 7 bases are a match to TRBD1. The germline CDR1 and CDR2 sequences are SGHVS and FNYEAQ. The CDR3 has 15 residues. Trimming took 0 bases from V and 3 from J; bases not matched to a gene: 5. Looking up the rest from reference TRBV7-6 and TRBJ2-7 gives the full variable domain: GAGVSQSPRYKVTKRGQDVALRCDPISGHVSLYWYRQALGQGPEFLTYFNYEAQQDKSGLPNDRFSAERPEGSISTLTIQRTEQRDSAMYRCASSLAPGQNYEQYFGPGTRLTVT.

This sequence joins TRBV28 and TRBJ1-4; D might be TRBD1 (5 bases). Germline V gene sequence: CDR1 MDHEN, CDR2 SYDVKM. The CDR3 loop spans 15 amino acids. Between the trimmed V and J ends, which lost 3 bases and 10 bases, there was a span of 18 bases. CDR3 in amino acids: CASSLMMTAVGKLFF. Written as DNA, the CDR3 is TGTGCCAGCAGTTTGATGATGACAGCCGTCGGAAAACTGTTTTTT.

The chain employs TRBV6-1 and TRBJ1-4, with D perhaps TRBD1 (6 bases). The CDR3 length is 11 residues. Trimming pared 5 bases from V and 11 bases from J, leaving 9 bases between. Germline V gene data show CDR1 as MNHNS and CDR2 as SASEGT. CDR3 coding DNA: TGTGCCAGCAGTACAGGGAGGAAACTGTTTTTT. It translates to CASSTGRKLFF.